A selection of T cell receptor beta chains follows, all from one sample in a study of blood T cell repertoires in COVID-19. The data were produced by immunoSEQ multiplex PCR, yet TCRdb's version contains in-frame clones alone and is incomplete. The repertoire includes 50,000 to 65,000 clones, 80% to 95% of them detected once, and about 3% sits in the top ten. Material for sequencing was peripheral blood. The source is a man between 45 and 60 years old with acute or convalescent COVID-19. CDR3s include the opening cysteine and the closing phenylalanine or tryptophan. D genes are given only for firm matches. Size tells how often a clone was seen (once, few, many) or the class of an expanded clone, and some rows leave it out.

>-|TRBJ2-2|-|TRBV5-1
CASSLAQGITGELFF
TGCGCCAGCAGCTTGGCCCAGGGGATCACCGGGGAGCTGTTTTTT
>-|TRBJ1-2|-|TRBV30
CALSTGYGYTF
TGTGCCTTGTCCACAGGCTATGGCTACACCTTC
>TRBD1|TRBJ1-5|-|TRBV28
CASSPGTGRGSNQPQHF
TGTGCCAGCAGTCCTGGGACAGGGAGGGGTAGCAATCAGCCCCAGCATTTT
>-|TRBJ1-1|-|TRBV24-1
CATKQGTEAFF
TGTGCCACCAAACAGGGCACTGAAGCTTTCTTT
>-|TRBJ2-3|-|TRBV23-1
CASSINRVSDTQYF
TGCGCCAGCTCGATAAACAGGGTATCTGATACGCAGTATTTT
>-|TRBJ1-5|-|TRBV5-1
CASSLPGKDQPQHF
TGCGCCAGCAGCTTGCCAGGGAAGGATCAGCCCCAGCATTTT
>TRBD1|TRBJ1-1|-|TRBV5-1
CASSVGTGETGEAFF
TGCGCCAGCAGCGTGGGGACAGGGGAGACGGGTGAAGCTTTCTTT
>-|TRBJ1-5|-|TRBV18
CASSLAQENQPQHF
TGTGCCAGCTCACTCGCACAGGAAAATCAGCCCCAGCATTTT
>TRBD1|TRBJ2-7|-|TRBV18
CASSPDRDRTQQYF
TGTGCCAGCTCCCCTGACCGGGACAGAACCCAGCAGTACTTC
>-|TRBJ2-1|-|TRBV7-6
CASSSQRGGYNEQFF
TGTGCCAGCAGCTCTCAAAGGGGGGGCTACAATGAGCAGTTCTTC
>-|TRBJ1-4|-|TRBV18
CASSRTETNEKLFF
TGTGCCAGCTCACGGACAGAAACTAATGAAAAACTGTTTTTT
>-|TRBJ2-7|-|TRBV18
CASSPGTTGTIYEQYF
TGTGCCAGCTCACCAGGCACTACCGGGACAATCTACGAGCAGTACTTC
>-|TRBJ1-3|-|TRBV5-6
CASSGRNSGNTIYF
TGTGCCAGCAGCGGCAGGAACTCTGGAAACACCATATATTTT
>-|TRBJ1-2|-|TRBV9
CASSIQGSGYGYTF
TGTGCCAGCAGTATCCAGGGATCCGGCTATGGCTACACCTTC
>TRBD1|TRBJ1-1|-|TRBV5-1
CASSPDRETEAFF
TGCGCCAGCAGCCCCGACAGGGAAACTGAAGCTTTCTTT
>-|TRBJ2-1|-|TRBV18
CASSPPNTANEQFF
TGTGCCAGCTCACCACCTAATACAGCCAATGAGCAGTTCTTC
>-|TRBJ1-1|-|TRBV7-8
CASSPEGGGMNTEAFF
TGTGCCAGCAGCCCCGAGGGCGGGGGGATGAACACTGAAGCTTTCTTT
>-|TRBJ1-5|-|TRBV19
CASRARGGQPQHF
TGTGCCAGTAGGGCCCGGGGTGGTCAGCCCCAGCATTTT
>-|TRBJ2-3|-|TRBV18
CASSQGSTDTQYF
TGTGCCAGCTCTCAGGGGAGCACAGATACGCAGTATTTT
>TRBD2|TRBJ2-2|-|TRBV7-2
CATGQTGGGRELFF
TGTGCCACCGGCCAGACGGGAGGGGGGCGAGAGCTGTTTTTT
>TRBD1|TRBJ1-2|once|TRBV5-1
CASSLGSSVTGYGYTF
TGCGCCAGCAGCTTGGGATCCTCTGTGACAGGGTATGGCTACACCTTC
>TRBD1|TRBJ2-7|-|TRBV7-8
CASSLVGGTGVVRTYEQYF
TGTGCCAGCAGCTTAGTCGGAGGGACAGGGGTGGTCCGTACCTACGAGCAGTACTTC
>TRBD2|TRBJ2-3|once|TRBV5-8
CASLRTGTSGGANTQYF
TGTGCCAGCCTCCGAACCGGGACTAGCGGGGGGGCTAATACGCAGTATTTT
>TRBD1|TRBJ1-2|-|TRBV18
CASSSTGASGYTF
TGTGCCAGCTCAAGCACAGGGGCAAGTGGCTACACCTTC
>-|TRBJ1-1|-|TRBV24-1
CATADSSITEAFF
TGTGCCACCGCTGACAGTTCGATCACTGAAGCTTTCTTT
>-|TRBJ2-7|-|TRBV3-1/TRBV3-2
CASSQDSSGQGFEQYF
TGTGCCAGCAGCCAAGATTCTAGTGGGCAGGGGTTCGAGCAGTACTTC
>TRBD2|TRBJ2-5|-|TRBV6-4
CASSGPPLAGGPQETQYF
TGTGCCAGCAGTGGACCCCCCCTAGCGGGGGGACCCCAAGAGACCCAGTACTTC
>TRBD1|TRBJ1-1|-|TRBV29-1
CSFGTVTEAFF
TGCAGCTTCGGGACAGTAACTGAAGCTTTCTTT
>-|TRBJ2-4|-|TRBV28
CASSLPGAKNTQYF
TGTGCCAGCAGTTTACCTGGGGCCAAAAACACTCAGTACTTC
>TRBD1|TRBJ1-4|once|TRBV4-1
CASSPTWDRGDEKLFF
TGCGCCAGCAGCCCAACCTGGGACAGGGGAGATGAAAAACTGTTTTTT
>-|TRBJ2-7|-|TRBV2
CASRSIPPSAEQYF
TGTGCCAGCAGGTCTATCCCCCCTAGTGCCGAGCAGTACTTC
>-|TRBJ1-1|-|TRBV19
CASSIAPSPSAEAFF
TGTGCCAGTAGTATAGCTCCCAGTCCGAGCGCTGAAGCTTTCTTT
>-|TRBJ1-2|-|TRBV5-4
CASSAQGEGGYTF
TGTGCCAGCAGCGCACAGGGCGAGGGGGGCTACACCTTC
>TRBD1|TRBJ1-1|-|TRBV25-1
CASSGTAATEAFF
TGTGCCAGCAGCGGGACAGCGGCCACTGAAGCTTTCTTT
>-|TRBJ1-2|-|TRBV5-4
CASSMTSNYGYTF
TGTGCCAGCAGCATGACATCTAACTATGGCTACACCTTC
>-|TRBJ2-1|-|TRBV6-5
CASSYSRRGEQFF
TGTGCCAGCAGTTACTCTCGTCGCGGTGAGCAGTTCTTC
>TRBD1|TRBJ2-7|-|TRBV7-3
CASSPGTGFGEQYF
TGTGCCAGCAGTCCCGGGACAGGGTTTGGCGAGCAGTACTTC
>-|TRBJ2-3|-|TRBV7-2
CASSLAGGSTDTQYF
TGTGCCAGCAGCTTAGCGGGGGGAAGCACAGATACGCAGTATTTT
>-|TRBJ2-2|-|TRBV30
CAYQLHNTGELFF
TGTGCCTACCAACTCCATAACACCGGGGAGCTGTTTTTT
>TRBD1|TRBJ1-2|-|TRBV6-4
CASSGTGVRDNYGYTF
TGTGCCAGCAGCGGGACAGGGGTACGAGATAACTATGGCTACACCTTC
>TRBD2|TRBJ2-1|-|TRBV28
CASSLTGLAGSNEQFF
TGTGCCAGCAGTTTGACGGGACTAGCGGGGTCAAATGAGCAGTTCTTC
>-|TRBJ1-2|once|TRBV7-8
CASSSGTLYGYTF
TGTGCCAGCAGCTCCGGGACACTCTATGGCTACACCTTC
>TRBD1|TRBJ1-2|-|TRBV19
CASSPQTGGRVGYTF
TGTGCCAGTAGCCCACAGACAGGGGGCCGAGTAGGCTACACCTTC
>TRBD1|TRBJ1-2|-|TRBV4-1
CASSPQGGDYGYTF
TGCGCCAGCAGCCCACAAGGGGGCGACTATGGCTACACCTTC
>TRBD1|TRBJ2-2|-|TRBV5-1
CASSRADRAAGELFF
TGCGCCAGCAGCCGAGCCGACAGGGCCGCCGGGGAGCTGTTTTTT
>TRBD1|TRBJ2-4|-|TRBV6-6
CASSLGQGRWQGRAKNIQYF
TGTGCCAGCAGCCTGGGACAGGGCAGGTGGCAGGGCAGGGCCAAAAACATTCAGTACTTC
>TRBD2|TRBJ2-5|-|TRBV9
CASSELAGGQETQYF
TGTGCCAGCAGCGAACTAGCGGGGGGCCAAGAGACCCAGTACTTC